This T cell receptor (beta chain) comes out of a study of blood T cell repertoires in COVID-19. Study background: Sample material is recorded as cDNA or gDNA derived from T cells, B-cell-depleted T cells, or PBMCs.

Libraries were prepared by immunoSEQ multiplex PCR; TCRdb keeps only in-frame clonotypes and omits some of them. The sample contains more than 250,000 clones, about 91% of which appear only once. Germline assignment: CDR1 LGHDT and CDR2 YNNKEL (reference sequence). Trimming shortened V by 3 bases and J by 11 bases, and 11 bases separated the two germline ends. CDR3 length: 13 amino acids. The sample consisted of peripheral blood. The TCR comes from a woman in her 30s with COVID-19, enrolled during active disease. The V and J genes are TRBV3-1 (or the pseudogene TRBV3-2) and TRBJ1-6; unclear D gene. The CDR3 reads CASSQQVRPPLHF. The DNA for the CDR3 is TGTGCCAGCAGCCAGCAGGTTCGGCCACCCCTCCACTTT.